These 8 T cell receptor beta chains came from one sample sequenced in a study of blood T cell repertoires in COVID-19. The table came from immunoSEQ multiplex PCR; TCRdb's copy has only in-frame clones and leaves some out. The table lists about 310,000 clones, over 85% of them singletons. Sequencing used PBMCs or T cells enriched from blood (not recorded which). These receptors all stem from a woman aged 25 to 45 who had recovered from COVID-19.

The chain has TRBV7-2 and TRBJ2-3; no firm D call. The CDR3 consists of 14 residues. V was shortened by 7 bases and J by 2 bases, with 13 bases between the two germline ends. Germline CDR1 reads SGHTA; CDR2 reads FQGNSA. Written as DNA, the CDR3 is TGTGCCAGCACCCAGAGGCAGCTCACAGATACGCAGTATTTT. It translates to CASTQRQLTDTQYF.

The chain joins TRBV29-1 to TRBJ2-7, with 9 bases aligning to TRBD1. Germline V lookup: CDR1 SQVTM, CDR2 ANQGSEA. There are 11 residues in the CDR3. J gave up 6 bases and V 6 bases, and 3 bases lay outside the gene matches. The CDR3 DNA reads TGCAGCGTACAGGGGGCGACCGAGCAGTACTTC. It specifies CSVQGATEQYF.

The rearrangement uses TRBV7-2 and TRBJ2-7; D not resolved. The CDR3 has 14 amino acids. Germline values: CDR1 SGHTA, CDR2 FQGNSA. The V end was cut by 7 bases, the J end by 3 bases, with 16 bases between. This CDR3 reads CASKFTLTDYEQYF. Written as DNA, the CDR3 is TGTGCCAGCAAATTTACACTGACTGACTACGAGCAGTACTTC.

The V and J genes are TRBV9 and TRBJ1-5, with D perhaps matching TRBD1 (5 bases). Germline V lookup: CDR1 SGDLS, CDR2 YYNGEE. The CDR3 contains 12 residues. V was shortened by 2 bases and J by 7 bases, with 7 bases between the two germline ends. The chain's CDR3 is CASSVWGQPQHF. CDR3 DNA: TGTGCCAGCAGCGTGTGGGGCCAGCCCCAGCATTTT.

The chain recombines TRBV4-1 with TRBJ2-7, with 7 positions matching TRBD1. CDR3 length equals 16 residues. V lost 4 bases to trimming and J lost 2 bases; unmatched junction nucleotides: 11. Per the germline V gene, CDR1 is MGHRA and CDR2 is YSYEKL. The chain's CDR3 is CASSRFTTQGAYEQYF. The DNA for the CDR3 is TGCGCCAGCAGCCGTTTTACTACGCAGGGGGCCTACGAGCAGTACTTC.

The V call is TRBV7-8, the J call TRBJ2-7, with 9 bases fitting TRBD2. The trim removed 4 bases at V and 2 bases at J, leaving 3 bases unmatched. CDR1 and CDR2 from the germline V gene are SGHVS and FQNEAQ. This CDR3 is 14 amino acids long. CDR3 amino acids: CASSYSGSTYEQYF. Written as DNA, the CDR3 is TGTGCCAGCAGCTATAGCGGGAGTACCTACGAGCAGTACTTC.

The rearrangement uses TRBV4-1 and TRBJ2-5, with 7 nucleotides matching TRBD2. The CDR3 covers 16 residues. V lost 0 bases, J lost 6 bases, and 10 bases stayed unmatched. Per germline, CDR1 MGHRA and CDR2 YSYEKL. CDR3 DNA sequence: TGCGCCAGCAGCCAAGATGGTGTACGGGGAGGGAAGACCCAGTACTTC. Translated: CASSQDGVRGGKTQYF.

The rearrangement joins TRBV5-5 to TRBJ2-5, with TRBD1 as a possible D gene (5 bases). Germline CDR1 is SGHKS and CDR2 is YYEKEE (reference sequence). V was shortened by 4 bases and J by 1 base, with 8 bases between the two germline ends. CDR3 length: 13 amino acids. The CDR3: CASSVQGQETQYF. CDR3 nucleotide sequence: TGTGCCAGCAGCGTCCAGGGCCAAGAGACCCAGTACTTC.